The 17 T cell receptor beta chains listed next were all sequenced from one sample in a study of blood T cell repertoires in COVID-19. The assay was immunoSEQ multiplex PCR, and TCRdb's table has in-frame clones only and misses some. Of fewer than 500,000 clones in the sample, approximately 90% were seen once. Sequencing was done on a sample of peripheral blood. The receptors here all came from a woman aged 25 to 39 with acute or convalescent COVID-19.

V usage is TRBV19 and J usage is TRBJ2-5; possibly TRBD1 for D (5 bases). V was shortened by 5 bases and J by 5 bases, with 12 bases between the two germline ends. This CDR3 spans 13 amino acids. Germline CDR1 reads LNHDA; CDR2 reads SQIVND (reference sequence). The CDR3 reads CASSRQYTETQYF. CDR3 in DNA: TGTGCCAGTAGTCGACAGTATACGGAGACCCAGTACTTC.

The V gene is TRBV5-8, the J gene TRBJ1-6, with D possibly being TRBD1 (6 bases). The CDR3 has 16 residues. Trimming removed 4 bases at V and 10 bases at J, with 21 bases between. Germline V gene sequence: CDR1 SGHTS, CDR2 YDEGEE. The CDR3 reads CASSKSPGGGRSPLHF. CDR3 DNA: TGTGCCAGCAGCAAATCACCGGGGGGCGGTCGATCACCCCTCCACTTT.

This clone was seen once. J is TRBJ2-1 and V is TRBV3-1 (or the pseudogene TRBV3-2), with 8 bases fitting TRBD1. Per germline, CDR1 LGHDT and CDR2 YNNKEL (reference sequence). The V gene end was trimmed by 4 bases and the J gene end by 8 bases; junction bases not matched to a gene: 7. There are 14 residues in the CDR3. The CDR3 loop is CASSLTGTGDEQFF. The CDR3 DNA reads as TGTGCCAGCAGCCTGACTGGGACAGGCGATGAGCAGTTCTTC.

This clone was counted once. The genes are TRBV29-1 and TRBJ1-2, with 9 bases matching TRBD1. Germline CDR1 SQVTM, CDR2 ANQGSEA. The CDR3 has 14 residues. V lost 0 bases to trimming and J lost 6 bases; unmatched junction nucleotides: 5. For the CDR3, the DNA is TGCAGCGTTGAAGATGAGACAGGGGGAGATGGCTACACCTTC. Its translation: CSVEDETGGDGYTF.

This clone was detected a few times. V and J are TRBV3-1 (or the pseudogene TRBV3-2) and TRBJ2-5, with D possibly being TRBD1 (6 bases). The CDR3 covers 14 residues. Germline V gene sequence: CDR1 LGHDT, CDR2 YNNKEL (reference sequence). The ends were cut back, 4 bases at V and 5 bases at J, with 14 bases in the middle. The CDR3 here is CASSPRQVWETQYF. CDR3 nucleotide sequence: TGTGCCAGCAGCCCCCGACAGGTTTGGGAGACCCAGTACTTC.

The rearrangement joins TRBV10-2 to TRBJ2-7, with 7 bases fitting TRBD2. V lost 8 bases and J lost 2; bases outside the gene matches: 9. The germline V gene encodes CDR1 WSHSY and CDR2 SAAADI. The CDR3 runs to 14 residues. CDR3 region: CASSQRGYAYEQYF. The DNA of the CDR3 is TGCGCCAGCTCCCAGCGGGGTTACGCCTACGAGCAGTACTTC.

V gene TRBV6-6 combines with J gene TRBJ1-6; TRBD1 matches 8 bases. Trimming removed 6 bases from V and 0 bases from J; junction bases left unmatched: 16. Germline lookup yields CDR1 MNHNY and CDR2 SVGAGI (reference sequence). The CDR3 consists of 20 residues. CDR3 sequence: CASSKQRTGKWNSYNSPLHF. Written as DNA, the CDR3 is TGTGCCAGCAGCAAGCAACGGACAGGGAAATGGAACTCCTATAATTCACCCCTCCACTTT.

The chain links TRBV29-1 to TRBJ2-1, with 10 bases aligning to TRBD1. Per germline, CDR1 SQVTM and CDR2 ANQGSEA. CDR3 length: 13 amino acids. The J segment lost 3 bases and the V segment lost 8 bases, leaving 4 bases of the junction unmatched. The CDR3 spells CSHGTGDYNEQFF. CDR3 bases: TGCAGCCACGGGACAGGGGACTACAATGAGCAGTTCTTC.

The CDR3 loop reads CASSSRQYGYTF. The CDR3 region has the DNA TGCGCCAGCAGCTCGCGACAGTATGGCTACACCTTC. This sequence joins TRBV5-1 and TRBJ1-2, with D perhaps TRBD1 (5 bases). The CDR3 runs 12 residues. V gave up 3 bases and J gave up 5 bases, with 8 bases separating them. Germline CDR1 and CDR2: SGHRS and YFSETQ.

DNA for the CDR3: TGTGCCATCGGGGACAGCCTCAATCAGCCCCAGCATTTT. It encodes CAIGDSLNQPQHF. The genes are TRBV10-3 and TRBJ1-5; 7 nucleotides align to TRBD1. CDR1 is ENHRY and CDR2 is SYGVKD in the germline V gene. The V segment lost 8 bases and the J segment 3 bases; nucleotides outside the gene matches: 4. This CDR3 is built from 13 residues.

The chain uses TRBV5-8 and TRBJ2-7; perhaps TRBD1 as D (6 bases). Trimming cost V 0 bases and J 5 bases, with 18 bases left between them. CDR1 SGHTS and CDR2 YDEGEE come from the germline V gene. The CDR3 runs to 16 residues. CDR3 region: CASSLGSDRFFNEQYF. The CDR3 nucleotides read TGTGCCAGCAGCTTGGGGAGCGACAGGTTCTTCAACGAGCAGTACTTC.

The chain carries TRBV7-3 and TRBJ1-6; tentatively, D is TRBD1 (5 bases). The germline V and J ends were trimmed by 2 bases and 13 bases, with 9 bases remaining between them. Germline V gene sequence: CDR1 SGHTA, CDR2 FQGTGA. CDR3 size: 12 residues. CDR3: CASSLGGGPLHF. The CDR3 nucleotides read TGTGCCAGCAGCTTAGGGGGAGGTCCCCTCCACTTT. Full variable domain (rest looked up from reference TRBV7-3 and TRBJ1-6): GAGVSQTPSNKVTEKGKYVELRCDPISGHTALYWYRQSLGQGPEFLIYFQGTGAADDSGLPNDRFFAVRPEGSVSTLKIQRTERGDSAVYLCASSLGGGPLHFGNGTRLTVT.

The chain employs TRBV6-1 and TRBJ2-7; D is perhaps TRBD2 (5 bases). CDR1 and CDR2 (germline): MNHNS, SASEGT. This CDR3 is built from 14 residues. The ends were cut back, 5 bases at V and 5 bases at J, with 16 bases in the middle. The CDR3 coding sequence is TGTGCCAGCAGTTATTTCGGAGGTTCCAACGAGCAGTACTTC. Its translation is CASSYFGGSNEQYF.

The chain couples TRBV5-1 to TRBJ1-6; 7 nucleotides line up with TRBD1. CDR3 length: 16 residues. Germline CDR1 SGHRS, CDR2 YFSETQ. The V segment lost 4 bases and the J segment 7 bases; nucleotides outside the gene matches: 11. CDR3 loop: CASSQSLGGWNSPLHF. For the CDR3, the DNA is TGCGCCAGCAGCCAGAGTTTAGGGGGCTGGAATTCACCCCTCCACTTT.

This clone was seen once. This chain connects TRBV5-1 to TRBJ1-4; no definite D call. CDR1 and CDR2 (germline): SGHRS, YFSETQ. The CDR3 has 15 amino acids. The V and J ends lost 4 bases and 2 bases respectively, with 12 bases between them. The CDR3 region is CASSKRAGTNEKLFF. CDR3 nucleotide sequence: TGCGCCAGCAGCAAAAGGGCGGGGACTAATGAAAAACTGTTTTTT.

This chain connects TRBV7-8 to TRBJ2-5; D uncertain. Germline lookup yields CDR1 SGHVS and CDR2 FQNEAQ. The CDR3 length is 15 residues. V lost 5 bases, J lost 2 bases, and 15 bases lay in between. The CDR3 region is CASSPLFQRQETQYF. CDR3 coding DNA: TGTGCCAGCAGCCCGCTTTTTCAGCGACAAGAGACCCAGTACTTC.

The sample holds one count of this clone. The chain uses TRBV19 and TRBJ1-1, with D unresolved. The CDR3 loop spans 12 amino acids. Germline lookup yields CDR1 LNHDA and CDR2 SQIVND (reference sequence). V lost 3 bases and J lost 5, with 7 bases in between. As DNA, the CDR3 is TGTGCCAGTAGTATTAAACAGACTGAAGCTTTCTTT. It specifies CASSIKQTEAFF.